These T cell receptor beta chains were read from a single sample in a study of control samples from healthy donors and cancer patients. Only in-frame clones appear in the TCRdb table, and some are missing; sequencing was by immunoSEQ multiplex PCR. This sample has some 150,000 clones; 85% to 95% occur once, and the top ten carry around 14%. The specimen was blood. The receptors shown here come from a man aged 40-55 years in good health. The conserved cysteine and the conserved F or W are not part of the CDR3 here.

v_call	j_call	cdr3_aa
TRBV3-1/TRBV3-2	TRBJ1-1	ASSQGQGNAEAF
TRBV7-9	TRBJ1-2	ASSLARESDYGYT
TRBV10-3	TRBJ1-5	AISVDRDNQPQH
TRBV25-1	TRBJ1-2	ASSESGTAYGYT
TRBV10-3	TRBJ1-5	AITGTTGGGIGQPQH
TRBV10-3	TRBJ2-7	AITRTGSYEQY
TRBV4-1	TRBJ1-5	ASSQVLMNQPQH
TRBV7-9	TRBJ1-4	ASSADRGNEKLF
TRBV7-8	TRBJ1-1	ASSLGVDTTLNTEAF
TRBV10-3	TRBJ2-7	AITRGQGNHEQY
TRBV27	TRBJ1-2	ASGRSPGGGYT
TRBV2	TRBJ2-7	ASSEALRQGASYEQY
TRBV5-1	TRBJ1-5	ASSLDPSPAQPQH
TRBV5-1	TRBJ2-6	ASSLEGDRSYSGANVLT
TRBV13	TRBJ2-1	ASSPLNGDSSNEQF
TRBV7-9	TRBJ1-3	ASSSYDRISGNTIY
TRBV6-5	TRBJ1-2	ASSTGQTVYGYT
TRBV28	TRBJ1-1	ASRRQGGTEAF
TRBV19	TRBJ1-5	ASSGRESQPQH
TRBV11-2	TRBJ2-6	AARAGQGFSGANVLT
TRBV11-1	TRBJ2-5	ASSPQRETQY
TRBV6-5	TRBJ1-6	ASSSTGGSNSPLH
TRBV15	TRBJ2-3	ATSRDYLATTPSTDTQY
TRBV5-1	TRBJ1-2	ASSLEGAGYGYT
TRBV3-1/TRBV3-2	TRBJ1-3	ASSQDPRGNTIY
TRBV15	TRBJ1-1	ATSAGTEAF
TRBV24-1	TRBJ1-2	ATSESQERYT
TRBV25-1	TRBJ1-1	ASRPLWEGPTTEAF
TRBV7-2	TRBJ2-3	ASSLGLAGGRTDTQY
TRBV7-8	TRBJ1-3	ASSQSTWDTIY
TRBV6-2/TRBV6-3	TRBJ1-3	ASSPDSGNTIY
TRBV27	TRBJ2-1	ASSLTRAPSSYNEQF
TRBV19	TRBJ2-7	ASSSLARTDLREQY
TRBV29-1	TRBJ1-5	SVVRGHNQPQH
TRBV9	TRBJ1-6	ASSVDSNSPLH
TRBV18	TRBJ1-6	ASSPDVGSPLH
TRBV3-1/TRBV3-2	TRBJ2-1	ASSWPSKGNEQF
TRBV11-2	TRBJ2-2	ASSPNRGGGAPGELF
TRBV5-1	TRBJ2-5	ASSLGLAGGGEETQY
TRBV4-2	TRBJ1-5	ASSQEVNQPQH
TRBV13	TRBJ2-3	ASSLWEGDGNTQY
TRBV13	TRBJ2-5	ASSPLAEQETQY
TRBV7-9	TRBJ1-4	ASSPVLWDEKLF
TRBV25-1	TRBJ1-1	ASSLRGDLNTEAF
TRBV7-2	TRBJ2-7	ASSLGTGREQY
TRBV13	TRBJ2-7	ASRVAMGSYEQY
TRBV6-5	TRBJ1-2	ASSRPDVGYT
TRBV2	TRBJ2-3	ASSGLAGGTTTTDTQY
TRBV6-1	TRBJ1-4	ASSEGQLLNEKLF
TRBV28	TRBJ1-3	AAVPSSGNTIY
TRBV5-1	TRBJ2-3	ASTIDDGGMDTQY
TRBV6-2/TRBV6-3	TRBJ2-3	ASSLLADLTDTQY
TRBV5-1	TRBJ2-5	ASSDRGGETQY
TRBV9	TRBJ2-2	ASSPPGEYTGELF
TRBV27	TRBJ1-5	ASSLKGQNSNQPQH
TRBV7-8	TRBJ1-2	ASSARDYYGYT
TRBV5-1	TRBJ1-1	ASSLHGEAF
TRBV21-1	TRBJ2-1	ASSGVIATSDNEQF